This is a list of T cell receptor beta chains from one sample in a study of technical replicates of blood from several donors. Only in-frame clones appear in the TCRdb table, and some are missing; sequencing was by immunoSEQ multiplex PCR. The sample holds tens of thousands of clones; 90% to 95% are singletons and the top ten take under 0.3%. The sequencing sample was made of T cells isolated from PBMCs. These receptors originate from a human donor in good health. Each CDR3 is given with its conserved first and last residue. The order of the fields is V gene, J gene, D gene, clone size, CDR3 protein, CDR3 DNA. D genes are given only for firm matches. Where a row states a size, it is once, few, many or the class of an expanded clone; other rows omit it.

TRBV6-1,TRBJ1-2,-,-,CASSEVPGGGYGYTF,TGTGCCAGCAGTGAAGTACCGGGAGGAGGGTATGGCTACACCTTC
TRBV28,TRBJ1-1,TRBD1,-,CASSSTGGNTEAFF,TGTGCCAGCAGTTCTACAGGGGGTAACACTGAAGCTTTCTTT
TRBV6-1,TRBJ1-3,-,-,CASSAVAGNTIYF,TGTGCCAGCAGTGCAGTTGCTGGAAACACCATATATTTT
TRBV7-9,TRBJ2-7,-,-,CASGGNTYEQYF,TGTGCCAGCGGAGGGAATACCTACGAGCAGTACTTC
TRBV10-3,TRBJ2-7,-,-,CAITDSRQELYEQYF,TGTGCCATCACTGACTCCCGACAGGAGCTCTACGAGCAGTACTTC
TRBV6-1,TRBJ1-2,-,-,CASRMRSEHGYTF,TGTGCCAGCAGAATGAGATCGGAGCATGGCTACACCTTC
TRBV27,TRBJ2-1,TRBD2,-,CASTLSKRTSGGRNEQFF,TGTGCCAGCACCCTTTCAAAACGGACTAGCGGGGGGCGCAATGAGCAGTTCTTC
TRBV6-6,TRBJ2-7,-,-,CASSYSSPQEQYF,TGTGCCAGCAGTTATAGCAGCCCTCAGGAGCAGTACTTC
TRBV27,TRBJ1-4,TRBD1,-,CASSIRGPATNEKLFF,TGTGCCAGCAGTATAAGGGGGCCAGCAACTAATGAAAAACTGTTTTTT
TRBV6-5,TRBJ2-7,TRBD2,-,CASSEDGRVGQYF,TGTGCCAGCAGTGAGGACGGGAGGGTAGGGCAGTACTTC
TRBV5-1,TRBJ2-1,TRBD1,-,CASSPGQGVNEQFF,TGCGCCAGCAGCCCGGGACAGGGGGTCAATGAGCAGTTCTTC
TRBV5-4,TRBJ2-1,TRBD2,-,CASASGNYNEQFF,TGTGCCAGCGCTAGCGGGAACTACAATGAGCAGTTCTTC
TRBV5-4,TRBJ2-3,TRBD2,-,CASSSPTSDTQYF,TGTGCCAGCAGCTCCCCGACTAGCGATACGCAGTATTTT
TRBV20-1,TRBJ1-1,TRBD1,-,CSATGGGEAFF,TGCAGTGCCACAGGGGGCGGCGAGGCTTTCTTT
TRBV10-2,TRBJ2-5,TRBD2,once,CASSGAGRETQYF,TGCGCCAGCAGCGGCGCCGGGAGGGAGACCCAGTACTTC
TRBV7-9,TRBJ1-1,TRBD1,-,CASTPDRVYGTEAFF,TGTGCCAGCACCCCTGACAGGGTGTACGGAACTGAAGCTTTCTTT
TRBV7-9,TRBJ1-2,-,once,CASSLAGANYGYTF,TGTGCCAGCAGCTTAGCCGGGGCTAACTATGGCTACACCTTC
TRBV12-5,TRBJ2-5,-,-,CASGLGGEETQYF,TGTGCTAGTGGTTTGGGGGGGGAAGAGACCCAGTACTTC
TRBV6-1,TRBJ1-5,-,-,CASSEADSFNQPQHF,TGTGCCAGCAGTGAAGCTGACAGCTTCAATCAGCCCCAGCATTTT
TRBV7-8,TRBJ1-5,TRBD1,-,CASSQLDRGNQPQHF,TGTGCCAGCAGCCAGCTCGACAGGGGTAATCAGCCCCAGCATTTT
TRBV7-3,TRBJ1-2,TRBD1,-,CASSPWGAGTGNYGYTF,TGTGCCAGCAGCCCGTGGGGGGCCGGGACAGGGAACTATGGCTACACCTTC
TRBV2,TRBJ2-1,-,-,CASSEVLEQFF,TGTGCCAGCAGTGAAGTTCTTGAGCAGTTCTTC
TRBV7-6,TRBJ2-1,TRBD2,once,CASSLAWRASGAWEQFF,TGTGCCAGCAGCTTAGCGTGGAGGGCTAGCGGGGCTTGGGAGCAGTTCTTC
TRBV18,TRBJ2-1,TRBD1,-,CASSLRQGTYNEQFF,TGTGCCAGCTCATTACGACAGGGGACCTACAATGAGCAGTTCTTC
TRBV4-1,TRBJ1-2,-,once,CASSQEPGYGYTF,TGCGCCAGCAGCCAAGAGCCAGGCTATGGCTACACCTTC
TRBV28,TRBJ2-3,-,-,CASSYPYRGTDTQYF,TGTGCCAGCAGTTATCCTTATCGGGGCACAGATACGCAGTATTTT
TRBV21-1,TRBJ1-1,-,-,CASSEDRVVTEAFF,TGTGCCAGCAGCGAAGACAGGGTAGTCACTGAAGCTTTCTTT
TRBV6-1,TRBJ1-2,-,-,CASSESGAAYGYTF,TGTGCCAGCAGTGAATCAGGGGCGGCCTATGGCTACACCTTC
TRBV6-1,TRBJ2-3,TRBD1,-,CASSAGQGIRDTQYF,TGTGCCAGCAGTGCGGGACAGGGCATTAGAGATACGCAGTATTTT
TRBV6-6,TRBJ1-2,-,-,CASSLGAYGYTF,TGTGCCAGCAGTTTAGGGGCCTATGGCTACACCTTC
TRBV6-5,TRBJ1-2,-,-,CASSYMGAMGAGYTF,TGTGCCAGCAGTTACATGGGGGCTATGGGGGCGGGCTACACCTTC
TRBV27,TRBJ2-7,TRBD1,-,CASSASGTGTEQYF,TGTGCCAGCAGTGCCTCCGGGACAGGGACCGAGCAGTACTTC
TRBV27,TRBJ2-1,TRBD2,-,CASTTLGTREGEQFF,TGTGCCAGCACCACGCTCGGGACTAGAGAAGGTGAGCAGTTCTTC
TRBV7-7,TRBJ2-1,-,-,CASGEDYYNEQFF,TGTGCCAGCGGGGAGGACTACTACAATGAGCAGTTCTTC
TRBV7-9,TRBJ2-7,-,-,CASSLAYRDTYEQYF,TGTGCCAGCAGCTTAGCTTATAGAGATACCTACGAGCAGTACTTC
TRBV2,TRBJ2-1,-,-,CASSGAMSYYNEQFF,TGTGCCAGCAGTGGGGCCATGTCCTACTACAATGAGCAGTTCTTC
TRBV29-1,TRBJ2-7,TRBD2,-,CSVEVPSGSYEQYF,TGCAGCGTTGAAGTGCCTAGCGGAAGCTACGAGCAGTACTTC
TRBV10-2,TRBJ1-5,-,-,CASSGRAGNQPQHF,TGCGCCAGCAGTGGGAGGGCGGGCAATCAGCCCCAGCATTTT
TRBV2,TRBJ1-1,-,-,CASSEAPGYVEAFF,TGTGCCAGCAGTGAAGCTCCAGGCTACGTTGAAGCTTTCTTT
TRBV5-3,TRBJ1-6,-,once,CARSLDCCRGDSPLHF,TGTGCCAGAAGCTTGGATTGTTGTCGTGGAGATTCACCCCTCCACTTT
TRBV13,TRBJ2-7,TRBD2,-,CASSLTGSGSIAYEQYF,TGTGCCAGCAGCTTAACGGGGAGCGGGAGCATCGCCTACGAGCAGTACTTC
TRBV6-1,TRBJ1-2,-,-,CASSEAGQDYGYTF,TGTGCCAGCAGTGAAGCGGGGCAGGACTATGGCTACACCTTC
TRBV6-5,TRBJ2-3,TRBD2,-,CASTLAGPTDTQYF,TGTGCCAGCACCTTAGCGGGGCCCACAGATACGCAGTATTTT
TRBV7-9,TRBJ1-5,TRBD1,once,CASSFGYRGSNQPQHF,TGTGCCAGCAGCTTCGGATACAGGGGTTCAAATCAGCCCCAGCATTTT
TRBV9,TRBJ1-4,TRBD1,-,CASSAGGQGREKLFF,TGTGCCAGCAGCGCCGGGGGACAGGGGAGGGAAAAACTGTTTTTT
TRBV19,TRBJ1-1,TRBD1,-,CASTIPGQMNTEAFF,TGTGCCAGTACGATCCCGGGACAGATGAACACTGAAGCTTTCTTT
TRBV5-8,TRBJ1-5,-,-,CASSLELYQPQHF,TGTGCCAGCAGCTTGGAGCTATATCAGCCCCAGCATTTT
TRBV7-7,TRBJ1-3,-,-,CASSLDFSGTIYF,TGTGCTAGCAGCTTAGACTTTAGCGGCACCATATATTTT
TRBV28,TRBJ1-2,TRBD1,-,CASSSGQAYGYTF,TGTGCCAGCAGTTCAGGACAGGCGTATGGCTACACCTTC
TRBV5-6,TRBJ1-6,-,-,CASSLATNSPLHF,TGTGCCAGCAGCTTGGCCACAAATTCACCCCTCCACTTT
TRBV6-6,TRBJ2-5,-,once,CASNKGSAAETQYF,TGTGCCAGCAATAAAGGGTCAGCGGCAGAGACCCAGTACTTC
TRBV13,TRBJ1-1,-,-,CASSLDSRVAFF,TGTGCCAGCAGCTTAGACAGTAGAGTAGCTTTCTTT
TRBV19,TRBJ2-7,-,once,CASAKTDRPYEQYF,TGTGCCAGCGCTAAGACAGATCGTCCCTACGAGCAGTACTTC
TRBV7-3,TRBJ1-6,-,-,CASSSRGKSPLHF,TGTGCCAGCAGCTCAAGGGGGAAGTCACCCCTCCACTTT